This is a list of T cell receptor beta chains from one sample in a study of cytomegalovirus exposure and HLA in healthy donors. Some clones are missing from TCRdb's copy, which holds only in-frame ones; the method was immunoSEQ multiplex PCR. Of around 91,000 clones listed, around four fifths were seen once; the top ten hold about 4.5%. The sequencing sample was made of PBMCs. The receptors were gathered from a male donor in good health and CMV-seropositive. Each CDR3 is given with its conserved first and last residue. Fields, in order: clone size, V gene, D gene, J gene, CDR3 protein, CDR3 DNA. The D gene is left open where the match is weak. A row's size may be missing; if present it is once, few, many or a size class.

-	TRBV30	-	TRBJ2-3	CAWSVGGMGRDTQYF	TGTGCCTGGAGTGTAGGAGGGATGGGTAGAGATACGCAGTATTTT
-	TRBV7-9	TRBD2	TRBJ2-1	CASSFQGLASWNEQFF	TGTGCCAGCAGCTTCCAGGGACTAGCAAGTTGGAATGAGCAGTTCTTC
few	TRBV16	-	TRBJ1-5	CASSLGGGNQPQHF	TGTGCCAGCAGTCTAGGGGGGGGCAATCAGCCCCAGCATTTT
-	TRBV5-1	TRBD2	TRBJ2-1	CASSLVWASGRANEQFF	TGCGCCAGCAGCTTGGTTTGGGCTAGCGGGAGGGCGAATGAGCAGTTCTTC
-	TRBV18	-	TRBJ2-1	CASSPLMGREDNEQFF	TGTGCCAGCTCACCACTAATGGGGAGAGAGGACAATGAGCAGTTCTTC
-	TRBV27	TRBD1	TRBJ2-7	CASRSGQNSYEQYF	TGTGCCAGCAGGTCGGGACAGAACTCCTACGAGCAGTACTTC
-	TRBV10-3	TRBD2	TRBJ2-7	CAISEGLAQREQYF	TGTGCCATCAGTGAGGGACTAGCTCAAAGGGAGCAGTACTTC
-	TRBV6-1	TRBD1	TRBJ1-5	CASSEWTGGNQPQHF	TGTGCCAGCAGTGAATGGACAGGGGGCAATCAGCCCCAGCATTTT
-	TRBV19	TRBD1	TRBJ1-1	CASYSIRDRGRLSEAFF	TGTGCCAGCTATTCAATCCGGGACAGGGGGCGTTTGTCCGAAGCTTTCTTT
-	TRBV7-9	TRBD1	TRBJ1-4	CASSSDRGGEKLFF	TGTGCCAGCAGCTCAGACAGGGGTGGGGAAAAACTGTTTTTT
once	TRBV19	TRBD2	TRBJ2-1	CATGASGAYNEQFF	TGTGCCACCGGTGCGAGCGGGGCCTACAATGAGCAGTTCTTC
-	TRBV18	TRBD1	TRBJ1-2	CASSPLSKTGEGSGYTF	TGTGCCAGCTCACCACTTTCCAAGACAGGGGAGGGAAGCGGCTACACCTTC
-	TRBV7-2	TRBD2	TRBJ2-5	CASSLLGGEETQYF	TGTGCCAGCAGCTTACTGGGGGGGGAAGAGACCCAGTACTTC
-	TRBV6-1	-	TRBJ1-1	CASSEGLNRAAFF	TGTGCCAGCAGTGAAGGGTTGAACAGGGCAGCTTTCTTT
-	TRBV6-5	-	TRBJ1-1	CASSYSTGEAFF	TGTGCCAGCAGTTACTCGACAGGTGAAGCTTTCTTT
-	TRBV27	TRBD2	TRBJ2-1	CASKGMTGLAANEQFF	TGTGCCAGCAAGGGGATGACGGGACTAGCGGCCAATGAGCAGTTCTTC
-	TRBV5-1	TRBD1	TRBJ2-3	CASSPPGQTAAATQYF	TGCGCCAGCAGCCCCCCGGGACAGACGGCAGCAGCTACGCAGTATTTT
-	TRBV27	TRBD2	TRBJ2-7	CASTTSGSYHEQYF	TGTGCCAGCACTACCAGCGGGAGTTACCACGAGCAGTACTTC
-	TRBV7-9	TRBD1	TRBJ2-5	CASSWDRGLYQETQYF	TGTGCCAGCAGCTGGGACAGGGGGCTGTACCAAGAGACCCAGTACTTC
once	TRBV28	-	TRBJ1-2	CASSFPGFGYTF	TGTGCCAGCAGTTTCCCAGGGTTTGGCTACACCTTC
-	TRBV5-1	-	TRBJ2-7	CASSSTGNYEQYF	TGCGCCAGCAGCTCCACAGGGAACTACGAGCAGTACTTC
few	TRBV2	TRBD1	TRBJ1-4	CASSYRGSVEKLFF	TGTGCCAGCAGTTACAGGGGATCGGTTGAAAAACTGTTTTTT
-	TRBV28	TRBD1	TRBJ2-1	CASSLHATGYNEQFF	TGTGCCAGCAGCCTCCACGCGACAGGGTACAATGAGCAGTTCTTC
-	TRBV27	-	TRBJ1-2	CASSWSQGYGYTF	TGTGCCAGCAGTTGGTCACAGGGATATGGCTACACCTTC
few	TRBV6-1	-	TRBJ2-6	CASRRGGSGANVLTF	TGTGCCAGCAGGAGGGGGGGCTCTGGGGCCAACGTCCTGACTTTC
once	TRBV7-2	-	TRBJ2-3	CASSSYKEDTQYF	TGTGCCAGCAGCTCGTACAAGGAGGATACGCAGTATTTT
-	TRBV7-2	TRBD2	TRBJ2-2	CASSLTSGGSGELFF	TGTGCCAGCAGCTTGACTAGCGGGGGGTCCGGGGAGCTGTTTTTT
-	TRBV28	TRBD1	TRBJ1-3	CASSPRYSGTVRSSGNTIYF	TGTGCCAGCAGCCCCCGATACTCCGGGACAGTCAGAAGCTCTGGAAACACCATATATTTT
-	TRBV5-8	TRBD2	TRBJ2-5	CASSPGTSGSQETQYF	TGTGCCAGCAGCCCGGGGACTAGCGGGAGCCAAGAGACCCAGTACTTC
-	TRBV6-1	-	TRBJ2-7	CASSEAGFQGNEQYF	TGTGCCAGCAGTGAAGCCGGGTTTCAGGGGAACGAGCAGTACTTC
-	TRBV10-2	-	TRBJ1-1	CASSESGYSEAFF	TGCGCCAGCAGTGAGTCCGGGTACTCTGAAGCTTTCTTT
-	TRBV6-5	TRBD1	TRBJ2-3	CASSPQGATDTQYF	TGTGCCAGCAGCCCGCAGGGGGCAACAGATACGCAGTATTTT
-	TRBV4-2	TRBD1	TRBJ2-7	CASSQDWDSSYEQYF	TGTGCCAGCAGCCAAGATTGGGACAGCTCCTACGAGCAGTACTTC
-	TRBV5-4	TRBD2	TRBJ2-5	CASSLSSSGGTQETQYF	TGTGCCAGCAGCTTGAGTTCGAGCGGGGGGACCCAAGAGACCCAGTACTTC
-	TRBV9	TRBD1	TRBJ1-6	CASSVGNRGTNSPLHF	TGTGCCAGCAGCGTAGGAAACAGGGGAACGAATTCACCCCTCCACTTT
few	TRBV6-5	-	TRBJ2-7	CASSFSDDNEQYF	TGTGCCAGCAGTTTCAGCGACGATAACGAGCAGTACTTC
-	TRBV6-5	TRBD1	TRBJ1-2	CASSRTPGQGGYTF	TGTGCCAGCAGTCGCACTCCCGGACAGGGCGGTTACACCTTC
few	TRBV5-1	-	TRBJ1-1	CASSLTGRAPTEAFF	TGCGCCAGCAGCTTGACAGGGCGAGCCCCCACTGAAGCTTTCTTT
-	TRBV5-4	-	TRBJ1-2	CASSLGGEGTWYGYTF	TGTGCCAGCAGCTTGGGAGGTGAGGGGACATGGTATGGCTACACCTTC
-	TRBV19	-	TRBJ2-5	CASSIEDSQETQYF	TGTGCCAGTAGTATAGAGGACTCCCAAGAGACCCAGTACTTC
once	TRBV5-6	-	TRBJ2-7	CASSLSVTPYEQYF	TGTGCCAGCAGCTTAAGCGTGACCCCCTACGAGCAGTACTTC
few	TRBV6-4	TRBD1	TRBJ2-7	CASSDSRDRGCYEQYF	TGTGCCAGCAGTGACTCCCGGGACAGGGGTTGCTACGAGCAGTACTTC
-	TRBV18	-	TRBJ2-7	CASSPRDQGTTRRYEQYF	TGTGCCAGCTCACCACGTGACCAGGGGACTACTCGGCGGTACGAGCAGTACTTC
-	TRBV7-9	TRBD1	TRBJ2-3	CASSGTGLSTDTQYF	TGTGCCAGCAGTGGGACAGGGCTTAGCACAGATACGCAGTATTTT
-	TRBV19	TRBD1	TRBJ2-7	CASSIAGQGIYEQYF	TGTGCCAGTAGTATAGCGGGACAGGGAATCTACGAGCAGTACTTC